A selection of T cell receptor beta chains follows, all from one sample in a study of human T cells and chemical hapten exposure. TCRdb called the RACE reads again in MiXCR, with one record for every CDR3 protein. Here the sample spans 250,000 or so distinct CDR3 sequences, about 7.7% being singletons. Sequences were derived from whole blood, sampled in connection with sensitization to the hapten diphenylcyclopropenone (DPC). These receptors all come from a young man with alopecia areata. Some clones in this sample may be carry-over from other donors' samples. The CDR3 runs from the conserved cysteine through the conserved F or W. Fields, in order: clone size, V gene, D gene, CDR3 length, CDR3 protein. A D gene is named only where the DNA matches it firmly. Only part of the rows carry a size: once, few, many, or a class if the clone is expanded.

clone_size: -
v_call: TRBV7-2
d_call: -
cdr3_length: 15
cdr3_aa: CASSFDFSSTDTQYF

clone_size: -
v_call: TRBV7-8
d_call: TRBD1
cdr3_length: 15
cdr3_aa: CASSRARQGRQPQHF

clone_size: few
v_call: TRBV12-5
d_call: -
cdr3_length: 12
cdr3_aa: CASGRDLMAAFF

clone_size: -
v_call: TRBV6-5
d_call: -
cdr3_length: 14
cdr3_aa: CASSYFGAGAEAFF

clone_size: few
v_call: TRBV20-1
d_call: TRBD1
cdr3_length: 14
cdr3_aa: CSARDSRQGWPLHF

clone_size: few
v_call: TRBV6-5
d_call: TRBD1
cdr3_length: 14
cdr3_aa: CASSPETGAYGYTF

clone_size: many
v_call: TRBV6-2/TRBV6-3
d_call: TRBD1
cdr3_length: 15
cdr3_aa: CASSPGQGYQETQYF

clone_size: -
v_call: TRBV28
d_call: -
cdr3_length: 15
cdr3_aa: CASSLNDRRNQPQHF

clone_size: -
v_call: TRBV7-2
d_call: -
cdr3_length: 15
cdr3_aa: CASSLVVGQADIQYF

clone_size: many
v_call: TRBV11-2
d_call: TRBD2
cdr3_length: 17
cdr3_aa: CASSLVPLAGARETQYF

clone_size: -
v_call: TRBV11-2
d_call: TRBD2
cdr3_length: 13
cdr3_aa: CASSPTSAETQYF

clone_size: -
v_call: TRBV18
d_call: TRBD1
cdr3_length: 15
cdr3_aa: CASSGGQGANSPLHF

clone_size: -
v_call: TRBV10-3
d_call: -
cdr3_length: 14
cdr3_aa: CAISESRQNSPLHF

clone_size: many
v_call: TRBV20-1
d_call: -
cdr3_length: 14
cdr3_aa: CSANRAVDGETQYF

clone_size: few
v_call: TRBV9
d_call: TRBD1
cdr3_length: 14
cdr3_aa: CASSQTGVNYGYTF

clone_size: -
v_call: TRBV6-2/TRBV6-3
d_call: -
cdr3_length: 15
cdr3_aa: CASSSRLVLYNEQFF

clone_size: many
v_call: TRBV7-9
d_call: -
cdr3_length: 12
cdr3_aa: CASCSGNTEAFF

clone_size: few
v_call: TRBV5-1
d_call: TRBD2
cdr3_length: 17
cdr3_aa: CASSPRTTSGGAGEQFF

clone_size: few
v_call: TRBV4-1
d_call: -
cdr3_length: 14
cdr3_aa: CASSQGPIGNTIYF

clone_size: few
v_call: TRBV7-9
d_call: -
cdr3_length: 11
cdr3_aa: CASSLAPEAFF

clone_size: few
v_call: TRBV28
d_call: -
cdr3_length: 13
cdr3_aa: CASSSGYRDTQYF

clone_size: -
v_call: TRBV6-1
d_call: -
cdr3_length: 14
cdr3_aa: CASSEARLNQPQHF

clone_size: few
v_call: TRBV5-1
d_call: TRBD1
cdr3_length: 19
cdr3_aa: CASKPTGGTGSKITDTQYF

clone_size: many
v_call: TRBV28
d_call: -
cdr3_length: 19
cdr3_aa: CASTLGWDGVRRSGNTIYF

clone_size: few
v_call: TRBV27
d_call: -
cdr3_length: 14
cdr3_aa: CASSLIGRDETQYF

clone_size: -
v_call: TRBV28
d_call: TRBD1
cdr3_length: 14
cdr3_aa: CASSGQQGYQPQHF

clone_size: few
v_call: TRBV20-1
d_call: TRBD1
cdr3_length: 14
cdr3_aa: CSARGTGTEGRYTF